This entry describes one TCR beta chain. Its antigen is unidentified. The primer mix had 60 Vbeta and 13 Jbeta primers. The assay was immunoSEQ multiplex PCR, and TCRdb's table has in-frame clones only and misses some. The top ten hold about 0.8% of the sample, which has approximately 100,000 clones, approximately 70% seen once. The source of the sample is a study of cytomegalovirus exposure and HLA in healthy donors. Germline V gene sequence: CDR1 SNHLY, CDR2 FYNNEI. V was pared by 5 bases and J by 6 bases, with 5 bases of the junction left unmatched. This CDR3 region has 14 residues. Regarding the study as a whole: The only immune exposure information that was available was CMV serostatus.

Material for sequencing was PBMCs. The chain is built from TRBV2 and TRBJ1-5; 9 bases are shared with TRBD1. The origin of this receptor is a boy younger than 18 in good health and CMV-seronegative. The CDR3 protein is CASSTGTGRQPQHF. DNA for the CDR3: TGTGCCAGCAGTACCGGGACAGGGCGTCAGCCCCAGCATTTT.